The clone carrying this T cell receptor (beta chain) was observed many times. The antigen remains undetermined. This sample stems from a study of human T cells and chemical hapten exposure. Background on the study: Sensitization used 2% DPC on about 2 cm by about 2 cm upper inner arm skin. Patch tests of 0.01% DPC on the upper back were read at 6 days. Overall study results and limits: Significantly more large CDR3 similarity clusters were formed by expanded TCRs than by controls.

CDR1 MNHEY and CDR2 SVGEGT come from the germline V gene. The CDR3 spans 15 residues. Trimming removed 6 bases from V and 4 bases from J; junction bases left unmatched: 11. Single cDNA molecules in the library carried unique molecular identifiers attached during preparation. TCRdb processed the RACE reads anew with MiXCR; each CDR3 protein has one entry. Of tens of thousands of distinct CDR3 sequences in the sample, 9.5% to 10% were seen once. Time point given: patch test 2, 6 weeks after DPC sensitization. The treatment denotes: therapeutic diphenylcyclopropenone sensitization with weekly scalp DPC. The material sequenced was whole blood, taken in connection with sensitization to the hapten diphenylcyclopropenone (DPC). This TCR came from a woman between 45 and 60 years old with alopecia areata. Some clones in this sample may be carry-over from other donors' samples. The chain is built from TRBV6-2 or TRBV6-3 and TRBJ1-1; 7 nucleotides agree with TRBD1. Here the CDR3 reads CASRRAGGGRTEAFF. CDR3 nucleotides: TGTGCCAGCAGAAGGGCAGGGGGAGGACGCACTGAAGCTTTCTTT.